The text below deals with one T cell receptor beta chain. Antigen specificity is unknown. The people who gave samples were healthy Caucasians from Russia, aged roughly 6 to 90. With a J-beta primer mix and a sample-barcoded 5' primer, a second PCR ran roughly 7 to 11 cycles. One entry per CDR3 protein results from TCRdb running MiXCR on the 5' RACE reads. The sample lists 790,000 or so distinct CDR3 sequences; 56% were seen once. Germline V gives CDR1 SGHAT, CDR2 FQNNGV. CDR3 length equals 15 residues. The data stem from a study of blood T cells in healthy people across ages. Findings and limits, study-wide: Correlation between TCR beta diversity and naive T cell percentage was strong.

The sequence was obtained from a man aged 40-50 years in good health. The V and J genes are TRBV11-2 and TRBJ2-7; a possible D gene is TRBD1 (6 bases). Matching the DNA end better, TRBJ2-5 makes the J call doubtful. Sequencing used blood. The CDR3 protein is CASSPRDGTFQTQYF. The DNA of the CDR3 is TGTGCCAGCAGCCCACGGGACGGGACATTTCAGACCCAGTACTTC.